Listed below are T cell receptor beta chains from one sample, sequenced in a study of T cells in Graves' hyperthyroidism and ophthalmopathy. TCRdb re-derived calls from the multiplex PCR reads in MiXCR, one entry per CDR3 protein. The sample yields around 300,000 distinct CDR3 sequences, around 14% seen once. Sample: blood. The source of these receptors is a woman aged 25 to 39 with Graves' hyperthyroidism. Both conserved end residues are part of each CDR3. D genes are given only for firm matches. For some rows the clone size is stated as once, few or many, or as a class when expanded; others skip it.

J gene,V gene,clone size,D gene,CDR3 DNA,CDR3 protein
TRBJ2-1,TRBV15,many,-,TGTGCCACCAGTCGGCTCGAGTACAATGAGCAGTTCTTC,CATSRLEYNEQFF
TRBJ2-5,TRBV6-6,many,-,TGTGCCAGCAGTTACTCGACCGGGCAAGAGACCCAGTACTTC,CASSYSTGQETQYF
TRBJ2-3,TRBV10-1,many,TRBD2,TGCGCCAGCAGTGAGTCGATGGCTAGCGGGAGCGATACGCAGTATTTT,CASSESMASGSDTQYF
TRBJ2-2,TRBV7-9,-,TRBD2,TGTGCCAGCACTCGGGTGGCGGGAGTTCCCACCGGGGAGCTGTTTTTT,CASTRVAGVPTGELFF
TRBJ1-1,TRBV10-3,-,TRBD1,TGTGCCATCAGTGAGGGACAGGGGGTCGGAGGCACTGAAGCTTTCTTT,CAISEGQGVGGTEAFF
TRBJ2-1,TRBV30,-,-,TGTGCCTGGAGTGCCGAGCGTAGGGGACTTTACAATGAGCAGTTCTTC,CAWSAERRGLYNEQFF
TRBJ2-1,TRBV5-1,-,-,TGCGCCAGCAGCATTACAGGGCCTTCCTACAATGAGCAGTTCTTC,CASSITGPSYNEQFF
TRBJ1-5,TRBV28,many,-,TGTGCCAGCAGAGTAAGGTTTCGTTCCGGAAAGGAGCCCCAGCATTTT,CASRVRFRSGKEPQHF
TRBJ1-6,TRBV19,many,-,TGTGCCAGTAGTAGTGAATATTCACCCCTCCACTTT,CASSSEYSPLHF
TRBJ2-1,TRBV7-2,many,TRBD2,TGTGCCAGCAGCTTTGTACCGCGGGGGAATGAGCAGTTCTTC,CASSFVPRGNEQFF
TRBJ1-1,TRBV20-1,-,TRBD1,TGCAGTGCCCGAAGGGCAGGGGGCTTCATGGGCACTGAAGCTTTCTTT,CSARRAGGFMGTEAFF
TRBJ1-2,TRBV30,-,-,TGTGCCTGGAGTTCTCCAGGGCCCCGAGGCTACACCTTC,CAWSSPGPRGYTF
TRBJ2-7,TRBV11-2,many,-,TGTGCCAGCAGCTACCAAAGGGGGTCGGGAGAGCAGTACTTC,CASSYQRGSGEQYF
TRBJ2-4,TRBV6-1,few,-,TGTGCCAGCGCCCCTTTGGGGTCTCGGCCCAAAAACATTCAGTACTTC,CASAPLGSRPKNIQYF
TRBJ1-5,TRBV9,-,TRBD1,TGTGCCAGCAGCGCGACAGGGGGCATGGTCGGTCAGCCCCAGCATTTT,CASSATGGMVGQPQHF
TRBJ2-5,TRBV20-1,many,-,TGCAGTGCTAGTGGGAGATCCCCCCCCCCAGAGACCCAGTACTTC,CSASGRSPPPETQYF